These 19 T cell receptor beta chains originate from one sample sequenced in a study of T cell responses to AZD1222 COVID-19 vaccine. The table came from immunoSEQ multiplex PCR; TCRdb's copy has only in-frame clones and leaves some out. The sample carries roughly 140,000 clones, about nine tenths recorded once. Sequences were derived from peripheral blood, sampled on day 0 of AZD1222 vaccination. Receptors originate from an adult in good health.

The gene calls are TRBV7-2 and TRBJ2-3; 9 bases are shared with TRBD1. This CDR3 region has 16 residues. V gave up 5 bases and J gave up 2 bases; unmatched junction bases: 8. Germline CDR1 reads SGHTA; CDR2 reads FQGNSA. The CDR3 spells CASSARTGDFTDTQYF. The CDR3 DNA reads TGTGCCAGCAGCGCCCGGACAGGGGATTTCACAGATACGCAGTATTTT. Using reference TRBV7-2 and TRBJ2-3 for the parts outside the CDR3, the full variable domain is GAGVSQSPSNKVTEKGKDVELRCDPISGHTALYWYRQSLGQGLEFLIYFQGNSAPDKSGLPSDRFSAERTGGSVSTLTIQRTQQEDSAVYLCASSARTGDFTDTQYFGPGTRLTVL.

As DNA, the CDR3 is TGCAGCGTTGTAGAGGCTACAGGGACTGAAGCTTTCTTT. Translated, it gives CSVVEATGTEAFF. The rearrangement links TRBV29-1 to TRBJ1-1; tentatively, D is TRBD1 (6 bases). CDR1 is SQVTM, CDR2 ANQGSEA, per germline. Trimming removed 4 bases at V and 5 bases at J, with 14 bases between. The CDR3 has 13 residues.

The chain uses TRBV24-1 and TRBJ2-1; D not certain. The germline gives CDR1 KGHDR, CDR2 SFDVKD. Between the trimmed V and J ends, which lost 2 bases and 0 bases, there was a span of 10 bases. This CDR3 spans 16 amino acids. The CDR3 here is CATSDYQVSSYNEQFF. Here the CDR3 DNA reads TGTGCCACCAGTGATTATCAGGTGAGCTCCTACAATGAGCAGTTCTTC.

The DNA of the CDR3 is TGTGCCAGTAGTATTAGAGGACTAGCGGGAGTTACTGAGCAGTTCTTC. It translates to CASSIRGLAGVTEQFF. This rearrangement joins TRBV19 to TRBJ2-1; 13 nucleotides line up with TRBD2. V shed 3 bases and J 9 bases; nucleotides not matched to a gene: 8. This CDR3 is 16 amino acids long. Germline CDR1 reads LNHDA; CDR2 reads SQIVND (reference sequence). Supplemented by reference TRBV19 and TRBJ2-1, the full variable domain reads DGGITQSPKYLFRKEGQNVTLSCEQNLNHDAMYWYRQDPGQGLRLIYYSQIVNDFQKGDIAEGYSVSREKKESFPLTVTSAQKNPTAFYLCASSIRGLAGVTEQFFGPGTRLTVL.

The gene calls are TRBV19 and TRBJ2-3, with 7 bases aligning to TRBD2. The CDR3 sequence is 14 residues long. Germline V gives CDR1 LNHDA, CDR2 SQIVND (reference sequence). V was pared by 9 bases and J by 4 bases, with 10 bases of the junction left unmatched. In DNA, the CDR3 is TGTGCCAGCTCCTCGAGCGGGGCATCAGATACGCAGTATTTT. As protein: CASSSSGASDTQYF. Full variable domain (missing parts from reference TRBV19 and TRBJ2-3): DGGITQSPKYLFRKEGQNVTLSCEQNLNHDAMYWYRQDPGQGLRLIYYSQIVNDFQKGDIAEGYSVSREKKESFPLTVTSAQKNPTAFYLCASSSSGASDTQYFGPGTRLTVL.

This chain joins TRBV19 and TRBJ2-7; TRBD2 matches at 8 bases. The V segment lost 10 bases and the J segment 3 bases; nucleotides outside the gene matches: 8. This CDR3 is 13 amino acids long. CDR1 LNHDA and CDR2 SQIVND come from the germline V gene (reference sequence). The CDR3 nucleotides read TGTGCCACTAGACTAGCGTCGAACTACGAGCAGTACTTC. This translates into CATRLASNYEQYF.

This clone was detected once. CDR3 bases: TGTGCCAGCAGCTCCGCCGGGTTCTACAATGAGCAGTTCTTC. As protein: CASSSAGFYNEQFF. This sequence joins TRBV7-2 and TRBJ2-1; D not resolved. The CDR3 runs to 14 residues. Per the germline V gene, CDR1 is SGHTA and CDR2 is FQGNSA. Deletions cut 4 bases from V and 3 bases from J, with 10 bases between.

The chain couples TRBV24-1 to TRBJ2-2; a weak D match, TRBD1 (5 bases). The V gene's germline CDR1 is KGHDR and CDR2 SFDVKD. Deletions cut 3 bases from V and 1 base from J, with 14 bases between. This CDR3 is built from 17 residues. CDR3 bases: TGTGCCACCAGTGATAAGACAGAAAGCCTGAACACCGGGGAGCTGTTTTTT. Protein product: CATSDKTESLNTGELFF.

This sequence joins TRBV11-2 and TRBJ2-5; unclear D gene. Germline values: CDR1 SGHAT, CDR2 FQNNGV. Trimming cost V 7 bases and J 4 bases, with 7 bases left between them. The CDR3 length is 11 residues. CDR3 loop: CASNGLETQYF. As DNA, the CDR3 is TGTGCCAGCAACGGCTTAGAGACCCAGTACTTC.

The rearrangement joins TRBV6-5 to TRBJ2-2, with D possibly being TRBD1 or TRBD2 (5 bases each). In germline, CDR1 is MNHEY, CDR2 SVGAGI. CDR3 length equals 16 residues. V was cut by 3 bases and J by 3 bases, with 14 bases left in between. The CDR3 sequence: CASSYTSRDDTGELFF. The CDR3 DNA sequence: TGTGCCAGCAGTTATACCTCACGGGACGACACCGGGGAGCTGTTTTTT.

The rearrangement uses TRBV19 and TRBJ2-1, with D unresolved. Germline CDR1 and CDR2: LNHDA and SQIVND (reference sequence). Trimming cost V 5 bases and J 0 bases, with 11 bases left between them. The length of the CDR3 is 15 residues. The CDR3 DNA reads as TGTGCCAGTAGTTCGGAACGGGCCTCCTACAATGAGCAGTTCTTC. Residues: CASSSERASYNEQFF.

This clone was seen more than once but under ten times. This chain uses TRBV7-9 with TRBJ1-3; tentatively, D is TRBD1 (5 bases). CDR1 is SEHNR and CDR2 is FQNEAQ in the germline V gene (reference sequence). Deletions cut 2 bases from V and 4 bases from J, with 12 bases between. The CDR3 is made up of 15 amino acids. The CDR3 nucleotides are TGTGCCAGCAGCTTAAAGTCGGGGCCCGGAAACACCATATATTTT. This translates into CASSLKSGPGNTIYF.

The rearrangement joins TRBV7-3 to TRBJ1-1; tentative D call: TRBD1 (6 bases). Trimming removed 5 bases from V and 1 base from J, with 14 bases in between. CDR1 and CDR2 (germline): SGHTA, FQGTGA. The CDR3 loop spans 15 amino acids. CDR3 bases: TGTGCCAGCAGCGAAACAGGGATTGGGAACACTGAAGCTTTCTTT. Encoded protein: CASSETGIGNTEAFF. Drawing the rest from reference TRBV7-3 and TRBJ1-1, the complete variable domain is GAGVSQTPSNKVTEKGKYVELRCDPISGHTALYWYRQSLGQGPEFLIYFQGTGAADDSGLPNDRFFAVRPEGSVSTLKIQRTERGDSAVYLCASSETGIGNTEAFFGQGTRLTVV.

The chain carries TRBV15 and TRBJ2-3, with 8 bases fitting TRBD2. After removal of 4 bases from V and 0 bases from J, the junction contained 6 bases not matched to a gene. CDR3 length: 16 amino acids. Germline V gene data show CDR1 as LNHNV and CDR2 as YYDKDF (reference sequence). The CDR3 nucleotides read TGTGCCACCAGCAAACAAGCGGGAGTGAGCACAGATACGCAGTATTTT. This sequence encodes CATSKQAGVSTDTQYF.

This rearrangement joins TRBV7-8 to TRBJ1-5; possibly TRBD1 for D (5 bases). This CDR3 comprises 16 residues. Trimming cost V 2 bases and J 0 bases, with 11 bases left between them. Per the germline V gene, CDR1 is SGHVS and CDR2 is FQNEAQ. The CDR3 sequence: CASSLLGAASNQPQHF. CDR3 nucleotide sequence: TGTGCCAGCAGCTTATTAGGGGCAGCTAGCAATCAGCCCCAGCATTTT.

The chain employs TRBV2 and TRBJ1-6, with 8 bases lining up with TRBD1. The CDR3 loop spans 14 amino acids. Trimming cost V 6 bases and J 10 bases; bases outside gene matches: 8. Germline CDR1 is SNHLY and CDR2 is FYNNEI. The CDR3 DNA reads TGTGCCAGCAGCACAGACAGGGGAGGCTCACCCCTCCACTTT. It codes for CASSTDRGGSPLHF.

This chain connects TRBV20-1 to TRBJ2-7, with 7 bases identical to TRBD1. This CDR3 has 11 residues. CDR1 and CDR2 (germline): DFQATT, SNEGSKA (reference sequence). The DNA for the CDR3 is TGCAGCGCCCAGGGGGACTACGAGCAGTACTTC. Protein sequence: CSAQGDYEQYF.

This rearrangement joins TRBV3-1 (or the pseudogene TRBV3-2) to TRBJ2-7; D tentatively fits TRBD1 or TRBD2 (5 bases each). The germline V and J ends were trimmed by 0 bases and 6 bases, with 9 bases remaining between them. The CDR3 covers 13 residues. Looked up from germline, CDR1 is LGHDT and CDR2 is YNNKEL (reference sequence). The CDR3 bases are TGTGCCAGCAGCCAAGATCTGAGGGGCGAGCAGTACTTC. Amino acid sequence: CASSQDLRGEQYF.

This sequence joins TRBV28 and TRBJ2-7; TRBD2 aligns across 7 bases. Germline V CDR1 and CDR2: MDHEN, SYDVKM. V was pared by 0 bases and J by 0 bases, with 11 bases of the junction left unmatched. The CDR3 loop spans 18 amino acids. CDR3: CASSLWFAGVQYSYEQYF. CDR3 bases: TGTGCCAGCAGTTTATGGTTTGCGGGAGTCCAATACTCCTACGAGCAGTACTTC. The variable domain in full, with the rest retrieved from reference TRBV28 and TRBJ2-7, is DVKVTQSSRYLVKRTGEKVFLECVQDMDHENMFWYRQDPGLGLRLIYFSYDVKMKEKGDIPEGYSVSREKKERFSLILESASTNQTSMYLCASSLWFAGVQYSYEQYFGPGTRLTVT.